This TCR beta chain was observed in a study of blood T cells in healthy people across ages. The V and J ends lost 6 bases and 6 bases respectively, with 17 bases between them. The germline CDR1 and CDR2 sequences are MDHEN and SYDVKM. The CDR3 loop spans 14 amino acids. Combining a sample-barcoded 5' primer with a J-beta primer mix, a second PCR ran for about 7 to 12 cycles. A template-switch adaptor containing 12 random nucleotides labeled each cDNA molecule. No fewer than 3 million CDR3-containing paired-end reads came from each sample. TCRdb re-called the 5' RACE reads with MiXCR, one entry per CDR3 protein. The table lists 1.5 million or so distinct CDR3 sequences, 42% of them singletons. Worth noting for this clonotype: Its antigen is currently unknown.

No fewer than 6 micrograms of total RNA were isolated from every sample. Study-wide results and limits: More naive CD4+ cells and higher diversity were found in long-lived than in aged donors.

Sequences were obtained from blood. This chain joins TRBV28 and TRBJ1-2, with a weak D call TRBD1 (5 bases). This receptor was taken from a woman aged 18-35 years in good health. In nucleotides, the CDR3 is TGTGCCAGCAGCCCTATCGGGGGGATGGATGGCTACACCTTC. Translated, it gives CASSPIGGMDGYTF.